The clone carrying this T cell receptor (beta chain) was observed at least ten times. TCRdb independently ran MiXCR on the reads; one entry per CDR3 protein. The sample holds some 350,000 distinct CDR3 sequences, 15% to 20% seen once. This specimen comes from a study of T cell repertoires in cytomegalovirus infection. The CDR3 is 16 residues long. The V end lost 2 bases, the J end lost 1 base, and 11 bases lay between the germline ends. CDR1 and CDR2 (germline): SGHTA, FQGNSA. The source of this sequence is a human donor in good health (CMV status not recorded). Some clones in this sample may be carry-over from other donors' samples. The specimen was PBMCs. The V and J genes are TRBV7-2 and TRBJ2-2, with no clear D. CDR3 region: CASSLNGPGNTGELFF. CDR3 coding DNA: TGTGCCAGCAGCTTAAATGGCCCAGGGAACACCGGGGAGCTGTTTTTT.